The 32 T cell receptor beta chains presented below share a single source sample, sequenced in a study of T cell responses to AZD1222 COVID-19 vaccine. Sequencing used immunoSEQ multiplex PCR; TCRdb keeps in-frame clones, though not all of them. The table shows approximately 110,000 clones, with about 90% occurring only once. This specimen consisted of peripheral blood, obtained on day 0 of AZD1222 vaccination. These TCRs come from an adult in good health.

The chain uses TRBV15 and TRBJ1-1; a possible D gene is TRBD1 (6 bases). Germline values: CDR1 LNHNV, CDR2 YYDKDF (reference sequence). V shed 6 bases and J shed 1 base, with 6 bases lying between them. CDR3 length: 12 amino acids. The CDR3 reads CATRQGNTEAFF. As DNA, the CDR3 is TGTGCCACCAGACAGGGGAACACTGAAGCTTTCTTT.

V usage is TRBV28 and J usage is TRBJ2-1, with D possibly TRBD2 on 6 matching bases. The CDR3 is 16 amino acids. Germline loops: CDR1 MDHEN, CDR2 SYDVKM. V lost 10 bases and J 6 bases, leaving 25 bases between the germline ends. CDR3 sequence reads: CATNLQLGGKGNEQFF. For the CDR3, the DNA is TGTGCCACCAACCTACAACTGGGCGGGAAGGGCAATGAGCAGTTCTTC.

The chain joins TRBV5-4 to TRBJ2-2; D might be TRBD2 (5 bases). There are 16 residues in the CDR3. Trimming took 0 bases from V and 0 from J, leaving 9 bases between them. Germline CDR1 is SGHNT and CDR2 is YYREEE (reference sequence). The CDR3 loop reads CASSLGVGANTGELFF. DNA of the CDR3: TGTGCCAGCAGCTTGGGGGTCGGGGCGAACACCGGGGAGCTGTTTTTT.

The chain has TRBV4-1 and TRBJ2-3; a weak D match, TRBD2 (5 bases). CDR1 is MGHRA and CDR2 is YSYEKL in the germline V gene. This CDR3 spans 13 amino acids. V was shortened by 8 bases and J by 5 bases, with 14 bases between the two germline ends. The CDR3 DNA follows: TGCGCCAGCGCGCCGGCGGGTCTAGATACGCAGTATTTT. It is translated as CASAPAGLDTQYF.

The chain couples TRBV6-5 to TRBJ2-7; D possibly corresponds to TRBD1 (5 bases). The germline V and J ends were trimmed by 5 bases and 5 bases, with 13 bases remaining between them. The CDR3 length is 13 residues. Germline V gene data show CDR1 as MNHEY and CDR2 as SVGAGI. CDR3 loop: CASSPPGADEQYF. CDR3 coding DNA: TGTGCCAGCAGTCCCCCTGGGGCGGACGAGCAGTACTTC.

J is TRBJ1-4 and V is TRBV7-9, with D perhaps matching TRBD1 (6 bases). From germline, CDR1 is SEHNR and CDR2 FQNEAQ (reference sequence). Trimming left V 7 bases short and J 0 bases short, with 15 bases between. The CDR3 is made up of 16 amino acids. CDR3 DNA sequence: TGTGCCAGCACGGTCGGGGGGGCGGCAACTAATGAAAAACTGTTTTTT. Amino acids: CASTVGGAATNEKLFF.

V usage is TRBV19 and J usage is TRBJ1-2, with 8 positions matching TRBD1. Trimming took 3 bases from V and 8 from J; bases not matched to a gene: 5. The CDR3 is made up of 13 amino acids. Germline loops: CDR1 LNHDA, CDR2 SQIVND (reference sequence). The DNA for the CDR3 is TGTGCCAGTAGTATGCAGGGGGCGCTGGGCTACACCTTC. Amino acids: CASSMQGALGYTF.

The V gene is TRBV7-9, the J gene TRBJ2-2, with TRBD1 identical over 7 bases. Germline lookup yields CDR1 SEHNR and CDR2 FQNEAQ (reference sequence). Unmatched junction bases numbered 8, after V lost 4 bases and J lost 6 bases. This CDR3 has 15 residues. CDR3 nucleotide sequence: TGTGCCAGCAGCTCAAGGGGGCAAGTATCCGGGGAGCTGTTTTTT. Residues: CASSSRGQVSGELFF.

The V and J genes are TRBV28 and TRBJ2-3; unclear D gene. This CDR3 has 13 amino acids. V lost 4 bases to trimming and J lost 3 bases, with 8 bases between them. Per the germline V gene, CDR1 is MDHEN and CDR2 is SYDVKM. CDR3 sequence (DNA): TGTGCCAGCAGTTACCGGGTTACAGATACGCAGTATTTT. It yields the protein CASSYRVTDTQYF.

Only one count was recorded for this clone. V gene TRBV11-2 combines with J gene TRBJ1-5; D possibly corresponds to TRBD1 (5 bases). V was clipped by 2 bases and J by 0 bases, with 11 bases between them. The CDR3 length is 16 residues. The germline V gene encodes CDR1 SGHAT and CDR2 FQNNGV. The CDR3 DNA is TGTGCCAGCAGCTTAACCGGGGGGGGTAGCAATCAGCCCCAGCATTTT. Amino acid sequence: CASSLTGGGSNQPQHF.

This clone was seen just once. This sequence joins TRBV11-2 and TRBJ1-3; no firm D call. The germline V gene has CDR1 SGHAT and CDR2 FQNNGV. V was pared by 10 bases and J by 0 bases, with 13 bases between. This CDR3 has 14 amino acids. This chain's CDR3 is CATLPVSSGNTIYF. CDR3 nucleotides: TGTGCCACCCTTCCCGTTTCCTCTGGAAACACCATATATTTT.

In nucleotides, the CDR3 is TGTGCCAGCAGTAGGGTTTTACAAGAGACCCAGTACTTC. Amino acids: CASSRVLQETQYF. V and J are TRBV6-5 and TRBJ2-5; D is ambiguous. Trimming took 5 bases from V and 2 from J, leaving 9 bases between them. This CDR3 comprises 13 residues. In germline, CDR1 is MNHEY, CDR2 SVGAGI.

A single count supports this clone. DNA of the CDR3: TGCGCCAGCAGCCAACGGACTAGTCCGCTTAGTGAGCAGTTCTTC. Its translation is CASSQRTSPLSEQFF. The rearrangement uses TRBV4-1 and TRBJ2-1; 7 bases map to TRBD2. CDR1 is MGHRA and CDR2 is YSYEKL in the germline V gene. The CDR3 has 15 residues. V shed 2 bases, J shed 9 bases, and the junction held 10 bases outside the gene matches.

This chain connects TRBV11-2 to TRBJ1-4, with D possibly TRBD1 on 6 matching bases. The CDR3 covers 16 residues. Germline V lookup: CDR1 SGHAT, CDR2 FQNNGV. Trimming removed 5 bases from V and 6 bases from J, with 19 bases in between. This CDR3 is CASSTRSPGAHEKLFF. The CDR3 nucleotides are TGTGCCAGCAGCACCCGATCCCCAGGGGCGCATGAAAAACTGTTTTTT.

V is TRBV27 and J is TRBJ2-2; D gene ambiguous. V was cut by 4 bases and J by 6 bases, with 12 bases left in between. Germline-derived CDR1 and CDR2 are MNHEY and SMNVEV (reference sequence). The CDR3 contains 14 residues. The CDR3, as DNA: TGTGCCAGCAGTTCCCTGTCTAGTGCCGGGGAGCTGTTTTTT. Residues: CASSSLSSAGELFF.

The rearrangement uses TRBV5-1 and TRBJ2-7, with 13 positions matching TRBD2. CDR1 SGHRS and CDR2 YFSETQ come from the germline V gene. Germline trimming cut 4 bases from V and 5 bases from J; bases unmatched to any gene: 6. The CDR3 spans 15 residues. CDR3 in amino acids: CASSATTSGRDEQYF. As DNA, the CDR3 is TGCGCCAGCAGCGCCACAACTAGCGGGAGGGACGAGCAGTACTTC.

In its sample, this clone was seen once. The chain recombines TRBV30 with TRBJ2-7; tentative D call: TRBD1 (6 bases). The CDR3 covers 15 residues. The V end was cut by 0 bases, the J end by 2 bases, with 14 bases between. Germline V lookup: CDR1 GTSNPN, CDR2 SVGIG (reference sequence). The CDR3 DNA sequence: TGTGCCTGGAGTGTCCAGGGGTCTAAACCCTACGAGCAGTACTTC. It encodes CAWSVQGSKPYEQYF.

The chain links TRBV7-8 to TRBJ2-5; 8 nucleotides match TRBD2. Germline V lookup: CDR1 SGHVS, CDR2 FQNEAQ. The CDR3 has 14 residues. Unmatched junction bases numbered 4, after V lost 2 bases and J lost 5 bases. The CDR3 loop is CASSLNQRGETQYF. In nucleotides, the CDR3 is TGTGCCAGCAGCTTAAACCAGCGGGGGGAGACCCAGTACTTC.

This clone was seen a handful of times. The chain has TRBV27 and TRBJ2-7; 7 bases are shared with TRBD1. CDR1 and CDR2 (germline): MNHEY, SMNVEV (reference sequence). The CDR3 is 15 amino acids. V lost 6 bases, J lost 3 bases, and 11 bases stayed unmatched. The CDR3 loop reads CASRLKGDSLYEQYF. CDR3 sequence (DNA): TGTGCCAGCAGACTAAAGGGGGACAGCCTCTACGAGCAGTACTTC.

The CDR3 coding sequence is TGTGCCAGCAGCAACACAGATACGCAGTATTTT. Translating gives CASSNTDTQYF. The chain carries TRBV7-2 and TRBJ2-3; D is unresolved. The CDR3 covers 11 residues. The V gene lost 5 bases and the J gene lost 2 bases, with 2 bases spanning the gap. Germline CDR1 reads SGHTA; CDR2 reads FQGNSA.

This clone was seen only a few times. Other DNA sequences of this sample code for an identical CDR3. The rearrangement joins TRBV11-2 to TRBJ2-7, with no clear D. The CDR3 has 11 residues. Trimming stripped 3 bases from V and 2 bases from J, with 2 bases between. The V gene's germline CDR1 is SGHAT and CDR2 FQNNGV. Written as DNA, the CDR3 is TGTGCCAGCAGCTTCGCCTACGAGCAGTACTTC. Protein: CASSFAYEQYF.

V and J are TRBV5-1 and TRBJ2-5, with 8 bases that match TRBD2. Looked up from germline, CDR1 is SGHRS and CDR2 is YFSETQ. V shed 6 bases and J 1 base; nucleotides not matched to a gene: 8. This CDR3 is 15 amino acids long. CDR3 protein: CASTAWRGAQETQYF. For the CDR3, the DNA is TGCGCCAGCACGGCGTGGCGGGGGGCCCAAGAGACCCAGTACTTC.

This clone was observed a few times. The chain joins TRBV3-1 (or the pseudogene TRBV3-2) to TRBJ1-6; maybe TRBD1 (5 bases). This CDR3 has 13 residues. Trimming cost V 4 bases and J 8 bases, with 9 bases left between them. The germline CDR1 and CDR2 sequences are LGHDT and YNNKEL (reference sequence). DNA for the CDR3: TGTGCCAGCAGCCGGGGGGGGGATTCACCCCTCCACTTT. It yields the protein CASSRGGDSPLHF.

V and J are TRBV30 and TRBJ2-7, with D possibly matching TRBD1 (5 bases). CDR3 size: 13 residues. Looked up from germline, CDR1 is GTSNPN and CDR2 is SVGIG (reference sequence). Deletions cut 3 bases from V and 1 base from J, with 10 bases between. The CDR3 DNA sequence: TGTGCCTGGAGCCCCAGGGATTCCTACGAGCAGTACTTC. It encodes CAWSPRDSYEQYF.

CDR3 sequence: CASSLNTVYEQYF. The CDR3 DNA reads TGTGCCAGCAGCTTGAACACGGTTTACGAGCAGTACTTC. This sequence joins TRBV5-4 and TRBJ2-7; D ambiguous. V shed 1 base and J shed 4 bases, with 9 bases lying between them. The CDR3 is 13 residues long. The germline CDR1 and CDR2 sequences are SGHNT and YYREEE (reference sequence).

V gene TRBV19 combines with J gene TRBJ2-4, with D perhaps matching TRBD2 (6 bases). The V gene's germline CDR1 is LNHDA and CDR2 SQIVND (reference sequence). Trimming took 1 base from V and 8 from J, leaving 15 bases between them. The CDR3 is 15 residues long. In DNA, the CDR3 is TGTGCCAGTAGTATAGTTCTGAATAGGGAGGACATTCAGTACTTC. It codes for CASSIVLNREDIQYF.

This sequence joins TRBV5-3 and TRBJ1-1; D gene ambiguous. TRBV5-3 is marked as an open reading frame, function uncertain. Trimming cost V 4 bases and J 8 bases, with 3 bases left between them. The CDR3 loop spans 9 amino acids. The CDR3 protein is CARSTEAFF. DNA for the CDR3: TGTGCCAGAAGCACGGAAGCTTTCTTT.

This chain joins TRBV3-1 (or the pseudogene TRBV3-2) and TRBJ2-7, with 11 positions matching TRBD2. The CDR3 runs 14 residues. CDR1 is LGHDT and CDR2 is YNNKEL in the germline V gene (reference sequence). The J segment lost 5 bases and the V segment lost 2 bases, leaving 2 bases of the junction unmatched. The CDR3 is CASSQLAGGNEQYF. For the CDR3, the DNA is TGTGCCAGCAGCCAATTAGCGGGAGGGAACGAGCAGTACTTC.

This clone was counted only a few times. The chain uses TRBV2 and TRBJ2-3, with 13 bases that match TRBD2. The length of the CDR3 is 14 residues. V trimming: 5 bases; J trimming: 6 bases; junction bases outside the gene matches: 2. Germline assignment: CDR1 SNHLY and CDR2 FYNNEI. CDR3 region: CASSQTSGGDTQYF. Here the CDR3 DNA reads TGTGCCAGCAGTCAGACTAGCGGGGGGGATACGCAGTATTTT.

The chain recombines TRBV30 with TRBJ2-3; the D call may be TRBD1 or TRBD2 (5 bases each). The V gene's germline CDR1 is GTSNPN and CDR2 SVGIG (reference sequence). CDR3 size: 13 residues. Here the CDR3 DNA reads TGTGCTGGGGGTGGGGCCAGCACAGATACGCAGTATTTT. It codes for CAGGGASTDTQYF.

The chain links TRBV21-1 to TRBJ2-7. TRBV21-1 is described as a pseudogene. The CDR3 has 12 amino acids. Here the CDR3 reads CASSRTVYEQYF. CDR3 in DNA: TGTGCCAGCAGCAGGACCGTTTACGAGCAGTACTTC.

V usage is TRBV5-5 and J usage is TRBJ2-3, with D unclear. The ends were cut back, 2 bases at V and 0 bases at J, with 7 bases in the middle. Germline V lookup: CDR1 SGHKS, CDR2 YYEKEE (reference sequence). This CDR3 is built from 14 residues. Here the CDR3 DNA reads TGTGCCAGCAGCTTCTCTTTTAGCACAGATACGCAGTATTTT. It specifies CASSFSFSTDTQYF.